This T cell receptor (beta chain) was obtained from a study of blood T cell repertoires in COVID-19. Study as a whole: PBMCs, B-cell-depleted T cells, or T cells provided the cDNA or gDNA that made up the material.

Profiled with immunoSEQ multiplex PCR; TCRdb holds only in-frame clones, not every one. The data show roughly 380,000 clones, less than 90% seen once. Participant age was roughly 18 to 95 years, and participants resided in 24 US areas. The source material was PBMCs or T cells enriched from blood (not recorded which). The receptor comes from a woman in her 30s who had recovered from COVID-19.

The CDR3 nucleotides read TGTGCCAGCAGCCACCAGGGCCAGCCCCAGCATTTT. Protein sequence: CASSHQGQPQHF. This chain links TRBV13 with TRBJ1-5, with D possibly being TRBD1 (5 bases). The CDR3 runs 12 residues. The germline V and J ends were trimmed by 5 bases and 7 bases, with 9 bases remaining between them. Germline values: CDR1 PRHDT, CDR2 FYEKMQ (reference sequence).